Below, 4 T cell receptor beta chains from the same sample are listed, as sequenced in a study of cytomegalovirus exposure and HLA in healthy donors. Researchers ran the PCR with 60 Vbeta and 13 Jbeta primers. The data were produced by immunoSEQ multiplex PCR, yet TCRdb's version contains in-frame clones alone and is incomplete. Of 120,000 or so clones listed, roughly four fifths are singletons. The specimen sequenced was PBMCs. Receptors originate from a young woman in good health and CMV-seronegative.

The table lists this clone with a few counts. This chain connects TRBV27 to TRBJ2-1, with D tentatively TRBD2 (5 bases). The CDR3 is 15 amino acids. Germline V gene data show CDR1 as MNHEY and CDR2 as SMNVEV (reference sequence). V was trimmed by 5 bases and J by 0 bases, leaving 11 bases between them. CDR3: CASSTLGSSYNEQFF. CDR3 DNA sequence: TGTGCCAGCAGTACCCTTGGGAGCTCCTACAATGAGCAGTTCTTC.

The sample holds one count of this clone. The J gene is TRBJ1-1, the V gene TRBV27; D gene ambiguous. Germline lookup yields CDR1 MNHEY and CDR2 SMNVEV (reference sequence). The V gene lost 2 bases and the J gene lost 1 base, with 5 bases spanning the gap. The CDR3 totals 13 residues. The chain's CDR3 is CASSLDWNTEAFF. CDR3 nucleotides: TGTGCCAGCAGTTTAGACTGGAACACTGAAGCTTTCTTT.

The chain is built from TRBV19 and TRBJ1-6; D uncertain. The CDR3 is made up of 16 amino acids. CDR1 is LNHDA and CDR2 is SQIVND in the germline V gene (reference sequence). The ends were cut back, 1 base at V and 3 bases at J, with 10 bases in the middle. The CDR3 nucleotides read TGTGCCAGTAGTATAGCTTACAGCAACTATAATTCACCCCTCCACTTT. Amino acid sequence: CASSIAYSNYNSPLHF.

V and J are TRBV27 and TRBJ2-7; the match to TRBD2 covers 8 bases. The germline V gene has CDR1 MNHEY and CDR2 SMNVEV (reference sequence). The CDR3 runs to 13 residues. J gave up 3 bases and V 8 bases, and 6 bases lay outside the gene matches. The CDR3 protein is CASGSGVDYEQYF. CDR3 in DNA: TGTGCCAGCGGTAGCGGGGTGGACTACGAGCAGTACTTC.